This TCR beta chain was identified during a study of shared clonotypes between healthy human individuals (TCRdb year 2020). For context, the study as a whole: The cohort comprised a couple of women and a few men aged 18 to 49 years. Per donor, three plates each were used for CD4 naive and CD4 memory, two for CD8 naive, and one for CD8 memory. Per donor, leukapheresis produced somewhere between about 0.8 and 9 billion PBMCs. Different laboratories and diverse techniques were used to prepare libraries and sequence TCR repertoires, to increase sequencing depth and limit assay-specific biases. To estimate repertoire size and how much clonotype sharing occurs between individuals, the study deeply sequenced the blood TCR repertoires of roughly 5 healthy adults. General conclusions and limits of the study: Naive subsets generally had larger estimated clonotype richness than memory subsets did. Pairwise subsampling led to the expectation that sequencing depth would affect the degree of clonotype sharing among donors. Approximately 5% of naive CD4, 3.5% of naive CD8, approximately 2.2% of memory CD4, and about 0.4% of memory CD8 clonotypes were shared across several donors. Compared with non-shared clonotypes, the clonotypes found in all four sorted-subset donors had higher generation probabilities. The genetic and exposure-history diversity represented was limited by the small number of donors. Sampling was limited to blood, and TCR repertoires in tissue likely differ from TCR repertoires in blood. Rarefaction of sorted-subset datasets indicated incomplete sequencing despite the large sequencing depth.

The donors were healthy, HIV-negative adults who had no recently reported acute infections or vaccinations. All donors were Caucasian adults living in Nashville, Tennessee, USA. CD4+ T cells were enriched by magnetic negative selection, after which naive cells were positively selected on CD45RA and the negative fraction was taken as the memory subset. After blood collection by leukapheresis, PBMCs were isolated using Ficoll-Histopaque density gradient centrifugation and then cryopreserved in the vapor phase of liquid nitrogen. Analytical flow cytometry was used to check the purity and quantity of each magnetically sorted T cell population. Each sorted fraction had its genomic DNA isolated and then quantified by UV absorbance on a Nanodrop 2000c. From cysteine to phenylalanine, the CDR3 is 14 amino acids long. Left in the record is the CDR3 DNA by itself, 42 bases read in frame from the first base. Taken from the germline V gene, the CDR1 and CDR2 loops are SGHDT and YYEEEE. Between the V and J ends, shortened by 1 base and 9 bases respectively, the junction contains 14 bases.

As regards this clone: Its antigen is unknown. Base-call qualities are not available, and no considerably larger clone is one nucleotide away.

TCR CDR3 regions were amplified from genomic DNA by multiplex PCR using the deep immunoSEQ assay. Extracted genomic DNA from each cell subset was spread evenly across all wells of several immunoSEQ 96-well plates, with each plate serving as a replicate. Each replicate PCR for sorted subsets received approximately 220 ng genomic DNA, equal to about 30,000 T cell genomes. Purified libraries were measured with a Qubit 3.0 fluorometer, size-checked on a Bioanalyzer 2100, and measured again with the KAPA Library Quantification kit. Each immunoSEQ 96-well plate was sequenced on its own single-read 150-cycle Illumina NextSeq 550 flow cell. In the paper's pipeline: Because the immunoSEQ output held only junctional sequences and lacked quality scores, the filtering could not match the filtering applied to full-length reads. To assign V/J genes and CDR3, sequences were annotated against IMGT germline references using PyIR, a Python wrapper for IgBLAST v1.9. Reads were removed for weak V/J assignments (E-value above 1e-6), missing CDR3, stop codons, out-of-frame junctions, or ambiguous translated residues. V3J clonotypes were defined as sequences sharing an identical inferred V gene, J gene, and CDR3 amino acid sequence. Percentage overlap between repertoires was computed as shared unique clonotypes divided by the size of the smaller repertoire. Repertoire richness was assessed with RTK rarefaction, the Chao1 estimator, and Recon v2.1 estimates of unobserved clonotypes. Generation probabilities were computed with OLGA for all TCRbeta clonotypes obtained by the gDNA method from a few donors. TCRdb carries this immuneACCESS record with in-frame sequences only. Its versions omit some clonotypes, under half of them owing to an unresolved V gene in the studies checked, with the rest unexplained. V, J and clone size are taken as reported in that table, and D and trimming were inferred from the DNA itself. In all, the sample holds about 600,000 clones, and approximately 97% of those were seen once. The leading ten clones occupy 0.045% to 0.06% of the sample.

The chain uses TRBV5-6 and TRBJ1-5; the D gene cannot be resolved reliably. The TCR comes from a woman aged 25 to 39 in good health. Sequenced input: naive CD4+ T cells sorted from blood. What this sample's cell subset or site label stands for: CD45RA+ positively selected. The sequenced DNA is TGTGCCAGCAGCTTGTATCACAGCACGGGGCCCCAGCATTTT. Its amino acids are CASSLYHSTGPQHF.